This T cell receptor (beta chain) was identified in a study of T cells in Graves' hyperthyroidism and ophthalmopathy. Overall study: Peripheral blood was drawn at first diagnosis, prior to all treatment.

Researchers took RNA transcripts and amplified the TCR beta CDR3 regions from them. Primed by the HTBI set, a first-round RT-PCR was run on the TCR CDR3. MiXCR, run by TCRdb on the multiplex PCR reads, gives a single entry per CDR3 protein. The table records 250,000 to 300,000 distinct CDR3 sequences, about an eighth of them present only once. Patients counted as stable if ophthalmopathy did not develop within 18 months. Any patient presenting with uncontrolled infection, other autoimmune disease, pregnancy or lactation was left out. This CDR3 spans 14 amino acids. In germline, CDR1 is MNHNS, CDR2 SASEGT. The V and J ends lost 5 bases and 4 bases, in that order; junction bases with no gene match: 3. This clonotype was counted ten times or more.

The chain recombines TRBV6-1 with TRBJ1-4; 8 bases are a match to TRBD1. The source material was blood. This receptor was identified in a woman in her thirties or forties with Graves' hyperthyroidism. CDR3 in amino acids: CASSWGQVNEKLFF. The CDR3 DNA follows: TGTGCCAGCAGTTGGGGACAGGTTAATGAAAAACTGTTTTTT.